This T cell receptor beta chain was recovered during a study of identical twins. This clonotype was seen a few times. The antigen remains undetermined. Study conclusions and caveats: A lower insertion count was a feature of abundant cord blood beta clonotypes, with no such feature in memory repertoires. Out-of-frame TCR alpha sharing observed in monozygotic twins exceeded model estimates.

Template switching, a step in the protocol, added a universal primer site, and cDNA carried unique molecular identifiers. Via MiXCR, TCRdb re-called the 5' RACE reads, giving one row per CDR3 protein. Of 300,000 to 400,000 distinct CDR3 sequences in the sample, more than 9% are singletons; the top ten hold around 6.9%. The same data also went into a second study, on yellow fever vaccine responses in identical twins.

The receptor comes from a woman aged 18-29 years in good health. The specimen was CD8+ T cells sorted from blood.

The CDR3 reads CSVGDSSGNTIYF. CDR3 DNA sequence: TGCAGCGTTGGGGACTCTTCTGGAAACACCATATATTTT. This chain connects TRBV29-1 to TRBJ1-3; D possibly corresponds to TRBD1 (5 bases). Germline CDR1 is SQVTM and CDR2 is ANQGSEA. V was clipped by 4 bases and J by 1 base, with 8 bases between them. CDR3 length equals 13 residues.